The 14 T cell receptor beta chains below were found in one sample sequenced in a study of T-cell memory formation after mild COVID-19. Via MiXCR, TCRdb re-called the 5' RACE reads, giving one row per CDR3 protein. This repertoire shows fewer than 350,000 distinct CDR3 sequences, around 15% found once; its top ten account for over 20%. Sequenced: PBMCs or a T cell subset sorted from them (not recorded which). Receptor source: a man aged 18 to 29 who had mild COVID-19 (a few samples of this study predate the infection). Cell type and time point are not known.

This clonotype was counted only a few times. The CDR3 loop reads CASSLRVGGDGYTF. Here the CDR3 DNA reads TGTGCCAGCAGCTTAAGAGTAGGGGGCGATGGCTACACCTTC. The chain carries TRBV11-2 and TRBJ1-2, with 7 bases identical to TRBD1. Germline CDR1 SGHAT, CDR2 FQNNGV. With 2 bases clipped from V and 6 bases from J, the junction kept 6 bases outside the gene matches. The CDR3 sequence is 14 residues long. Based on the CDR3 plus reference TRBV11-2 and TRBJ1-2, the full variable domain is EAGVAQSPRYKIIEKRQSVAFWCNPISGHATLYWYQQILGQGPKLLIQFQNNGVVDDSQLPKDRFSAERLKGVDSTLKIQPAKLEDSAVYLCASSLRVGGDGYTFGSGTRLTVV.

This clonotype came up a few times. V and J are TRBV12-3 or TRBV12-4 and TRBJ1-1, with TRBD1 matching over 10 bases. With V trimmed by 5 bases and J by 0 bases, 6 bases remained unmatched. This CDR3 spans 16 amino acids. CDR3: CASSPGQGGMNTEAFF. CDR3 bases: TGTGCCAGCAGTCCCGGACAGGGGGGTATGAACACTGAAGCTTTCTTT.

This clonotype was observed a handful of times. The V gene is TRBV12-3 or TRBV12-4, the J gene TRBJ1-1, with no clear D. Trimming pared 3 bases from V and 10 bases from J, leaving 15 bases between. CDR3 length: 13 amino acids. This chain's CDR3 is CASSFSSVGSAFF. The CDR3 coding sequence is TGTGCCAGCAGTTTCTCGTCAGTAGGTTCAGCTTTCTTT.

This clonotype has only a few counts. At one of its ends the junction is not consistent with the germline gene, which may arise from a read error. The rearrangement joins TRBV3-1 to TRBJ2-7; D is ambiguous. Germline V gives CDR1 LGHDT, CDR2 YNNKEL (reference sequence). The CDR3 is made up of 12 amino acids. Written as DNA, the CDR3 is TGTGCCAGCAGCCAAGACGGAAGGGCGTACTATTTC. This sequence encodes CASSQDGRAYYF.

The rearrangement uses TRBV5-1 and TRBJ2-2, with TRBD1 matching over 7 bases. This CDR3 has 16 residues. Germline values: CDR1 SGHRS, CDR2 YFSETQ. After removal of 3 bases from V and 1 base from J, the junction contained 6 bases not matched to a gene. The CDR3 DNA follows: TGCGCCAGCAGCTGGACAGGAGATTTGAACACCGGGGAGCTGTTTTTT. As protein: CASSWTGDLNTGELFF.

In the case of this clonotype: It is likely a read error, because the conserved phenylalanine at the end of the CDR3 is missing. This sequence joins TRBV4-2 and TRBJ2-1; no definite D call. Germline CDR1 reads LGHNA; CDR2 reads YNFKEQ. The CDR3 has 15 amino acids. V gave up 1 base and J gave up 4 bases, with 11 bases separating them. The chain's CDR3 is CASSQGTIGYNEQFL. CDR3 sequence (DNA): TGTGCCAGCAGCCAAGGAACTATTGGTTACAATGAGCAGTTCTTA.

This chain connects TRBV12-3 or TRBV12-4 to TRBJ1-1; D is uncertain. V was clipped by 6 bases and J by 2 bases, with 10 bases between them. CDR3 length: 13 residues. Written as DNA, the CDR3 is TGTGCCAGCAGCAGGCTGAAAAACACTGAAGCTTTCTTT. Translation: CASSRLKNTEAFF.

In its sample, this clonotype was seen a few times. DNA of the CDR3: TGTGCCAGCAGCTCAGGAGGGGGGTCGGAGACCCAGTACTTC. Translated, it gives CASSSGGGSETQYF. The rearrangement links TRBV7-6 to TRBJ2-5; perhaps D is TRBD1 or TRBD2 (6 bases each). CDR3 length: 14 residues. The V end lost 4 bases, the J end lost 5 bases, and 14 bases lay between the germline ends. CDR1 SGHVS and CDR2 FNYEAQ come from the germline V gene. The full variable domain, its missing parts supplied by reference TRBV7-6 and TRBJ2-5, is GAGVSQSPRYKVTKRGQDVALRCDPISGHVSLYWYRQALGQGPEFLTYFNYEAQQDKSGLPNDRFSAERPEGSISTLTIQRTEQRDSAMYRCASSSGGGSETQYFGPGTRLLVL.

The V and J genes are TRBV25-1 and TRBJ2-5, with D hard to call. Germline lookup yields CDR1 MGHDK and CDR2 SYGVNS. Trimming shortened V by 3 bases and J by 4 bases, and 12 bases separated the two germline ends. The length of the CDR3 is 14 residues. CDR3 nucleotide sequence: TGTGCCAGCAGTGAGGAAGTGATTCTAGAGACCCAGTACTTC. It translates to CASSEEVILETQYF.

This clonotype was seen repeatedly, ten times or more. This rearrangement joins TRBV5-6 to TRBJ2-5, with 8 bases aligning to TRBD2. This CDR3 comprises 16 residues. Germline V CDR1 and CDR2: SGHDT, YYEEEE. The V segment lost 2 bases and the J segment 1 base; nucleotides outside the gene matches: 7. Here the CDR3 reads CASSFWARGAQETQYF. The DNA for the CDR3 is TGTGCCAGCAGCTTTTGGGCGCGGGGGGCCCAAGAGACCCAGTACTTC.

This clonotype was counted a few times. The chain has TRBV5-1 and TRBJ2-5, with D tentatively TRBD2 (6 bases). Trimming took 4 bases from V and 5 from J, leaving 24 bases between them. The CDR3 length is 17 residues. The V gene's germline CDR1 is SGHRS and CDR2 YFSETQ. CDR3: CASSTRPADRSGETQYF. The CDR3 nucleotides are TGCGCCAGCAGCACGCGGCCGGCAGACAGAAGCGGGGAGACCCAGTACTTC.

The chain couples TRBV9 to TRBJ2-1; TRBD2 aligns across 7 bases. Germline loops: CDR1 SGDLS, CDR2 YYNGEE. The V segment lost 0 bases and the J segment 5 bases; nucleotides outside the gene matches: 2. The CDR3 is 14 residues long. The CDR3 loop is CASSVVAGDNEQFF. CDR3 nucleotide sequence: TGTGCCAGCAGCGTAGTGGCGGGGGACAATGAGCAGTTCTTC.

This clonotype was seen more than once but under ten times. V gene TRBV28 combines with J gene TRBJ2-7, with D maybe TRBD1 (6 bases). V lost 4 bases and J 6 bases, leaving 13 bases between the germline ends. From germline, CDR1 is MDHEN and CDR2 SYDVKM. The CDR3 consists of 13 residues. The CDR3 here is CASSWVGAFEQYF. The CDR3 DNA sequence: TGTGCCAGCAGTTGGGTGGGGGCGTTCGAGCAGTACTTC.

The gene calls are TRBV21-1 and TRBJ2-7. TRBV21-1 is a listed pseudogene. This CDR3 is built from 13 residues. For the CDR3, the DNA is TGTGCCAGCAGCAAAGAAGGCAGCTACGAGCAGTACGTC. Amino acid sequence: CASSKEGSYEQYV.